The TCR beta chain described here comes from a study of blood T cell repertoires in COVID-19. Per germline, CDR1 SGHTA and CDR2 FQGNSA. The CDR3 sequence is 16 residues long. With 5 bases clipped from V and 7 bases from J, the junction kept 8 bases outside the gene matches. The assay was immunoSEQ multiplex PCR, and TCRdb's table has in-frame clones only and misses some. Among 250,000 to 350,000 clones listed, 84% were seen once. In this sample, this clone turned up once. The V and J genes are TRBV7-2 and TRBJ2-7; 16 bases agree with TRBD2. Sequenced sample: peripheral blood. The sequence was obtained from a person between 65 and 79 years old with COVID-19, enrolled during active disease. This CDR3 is CASSPNPGLAGGEQYF. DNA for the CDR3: TGTGCCAGCAGCCCAAACCCGGGACTAGCGGGAGGGGAGCAGTACTTC.